The clone carrying this T cell receptor (beta chain) came up a few times. Its antigen is as yet unknown. These data come from a study of cytomegalovirus exposure and HLA in healthy donors. The PCR contained 60 Vbeta and 13 Jbeta primers. TCRdb's copy holds only in-frame clones and misses some; the assay was immunoSEQ multiplex PCR. The sample consists of 120,000 to 150,000 clones, over 60% of them appearing once. Study-level results: Later analysis suggested most CMV-associated TCR beta chains were HLA-restricted. Within an earlier analysis, most TCR beta V segments proved productive either about 90% or about 30% of the time. The study flagged about 160 TCR beta chains as cytomegalovirus-associated. Rare sequences made up most TCRs, while some public TCRs were found in many donors.

The ends were cut back, 0 bases at V and 2 bases at J, with 10 bases in the middle. Germline V gives CDR1 MNHEY, CDR2 SVGAGI. The CDR3 totals 15 residues. The sample taken for sequencing was PBMCs. The sequence was collected from a woman in her twenties or thirties in good health and CMV-seropositive. The chain has TRBV6-5 and TRBJ1-1; TRBD1 is a possible D gene (6 bases). The CDR3 DNA reads TGTGCCAGCAGTTACTCAGGACAGACAAACACTGAAGCTTTCTTT. Encoded protein: CASSYSGQTNTEAFF.